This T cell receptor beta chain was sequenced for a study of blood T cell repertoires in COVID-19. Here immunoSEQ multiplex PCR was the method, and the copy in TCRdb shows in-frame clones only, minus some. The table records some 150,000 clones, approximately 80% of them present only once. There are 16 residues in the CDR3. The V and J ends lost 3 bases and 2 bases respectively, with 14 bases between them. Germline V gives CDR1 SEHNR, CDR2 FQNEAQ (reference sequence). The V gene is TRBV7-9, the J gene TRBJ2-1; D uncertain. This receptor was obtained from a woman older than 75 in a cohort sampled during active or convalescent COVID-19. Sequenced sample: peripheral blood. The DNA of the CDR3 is TGTGCCAGCAGCTTTTCCCCTAGGAGTACCTACAATGAGCAGTTCTTC. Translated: CASSFSPRSTYNEQFF.